The clone carrying this TCR beta chain was seen only a few times. Germline-derived CDR1 and CDR2 are SEHNR and FQNEAQ (reference sequence). The CDR3 length is 14 residues. V gave up 5 bases and J gave up 4 bases, with 14 bases separating them. Recently diagnosed hyperthyroidism of less than 2 months' duration affected patients aged 18 to 65. Each diagnosis drew on symptoms, thyroxine, TRAb, thyroid ultrasound and orbital computed tomography findings. Out of less than 12 ml of fresh peripheral blood came the PBMCs. Amplified regions were TCR beta CDR3 sequences from RNA transcripts. The primer set for the first-round RT-PCR of the TCR CDR3 was HTBI. From the multiplex PCR reads, TCRdb called clonotypes with MiXCR, one entry per CDR3 protein. The table lists fewer than 350,000 distinct CDR3 sequences, roughly 23% of them singletons, with around 50% in the top ten. This specimen belongs to a study of T cells in Graves' hyperthyroidism and ophthalmopathy.

The sample consisted of blood. The TCR was taken from a woman in her 50s with Graves' hyperthyroidism. This sequence joins TRBV7-9 and TRBJ1-2; D perhaps matches TRBD1 (6 bases). The CDR3 loop is CASSTQGLRYGYTF. The CDR3 region has the DNA TGTGCCAGCAGCACACAGGGTTTACGCTATGGCTACACCTTC.